The 14 T cell receptor beta chains presented below share a single source sample, sequenced in a study of blood T cell repertoires in COVID-19. This table comes from immunoSEQ multiplex PCR, and its TCRdb copy is limited to in-frame clones, with some not included. The data show approximately 150,000 clones, roughly 91% seen once. Sequenced material: peripheral blood. These receptors were obtained from a man aged 18 to 29 with COVID-19, enrolled during active disease.

CDR3 residues: CASSWEGQGPEKLFF. DNA of the CDR3: TGCGCCAGCAGCTGGGAGGGGCAGGGCCCAGAAAAACTGTTTTTT. This rearrangement joins TRBV4-1 to TRBJ1-4; D might be TRBD1 (5 bases). This CDR3 is 15 amino acids long. From germline, CDR1 is MGHRA and CDR2 YSYEKL. V was trimmed by 5 bases and J by 8 bases, leaving 18 bases between them.

The chain carries TRBV5-4 and TRBJ1-1; D gene ambiguous. This CDR3 contains 18 residues. V dropped 0 bases and J dropped 0 bases, with 18 bases sitting between them. Per the germline V gene, CDR1 is SGHNT and CDR2 is YYREEE (reference sequence). CDR3 sequence: CASSLDWVGGPMNTEAFF. CDR3 DNA: TGTGCCAGCAGCTTGGACTGGGTGGGAGGACCGATGAACACTGAAGCTTTCTTT.

This chain joins TRBV11-2 and TRBJ2-7; D might be TRBD1 (5 bases). V dropped 5 bases and J dropped 3 bases, with 14 bases sitting between them. CDR1 is SGHAT, CDR2 FQNNGV, per germline. This CDR3 region has 14 residues. CDR3 DNA: TGTGCCAGCAGCCCGACAGAAACCCTCTACGAGCAGTACTTC. This codes for CASSPTETLYEQYF.

The chain carries TRBV29-1 and TRBJ2-7; TRBD1 is a possible D gene (5 bases). The CDR3 has 13 residues. The V gene's germline CDR1 is SQVTM and CDR2 ANQGSEA. V lost 3 bases, J lost 3 bases, and 12 bases lay in between. The CDR3 protein is CSVEGRRDYEQYF. The CDR3 DNA follows: TGCAGCGTTGAGGGGCGGAGAGACTACGAGCAGTACTTC.

The chain couples TRBV28 to TRBJ2-7; D gene ambiguous. CDR3 size: 15 residues. CDR1 and CDR2 from the germline V gene are MDHEN and SYDVKM. With 3 bases removed from V and 2 bases from J, the gap between germline ends came to 14 bases. The CDR3: CASSFRFTTTYEQYF. For the CDR3, the DNA is TGTGCCAGCAGTTTCAGGTTCACAACAACCTACGAGCAGTACTTC.

CDR3 in amino acids: CAWSLGTSGPDTQYF. The DNA of the CDR3 is TGTGCCTGGAGCCTGGGGACTAGCGGGCCAGATACGCAGTATTTT. The chain employs TRBV30 and TRBJ2-3; TRBD2 agrees at 12 bases. CDR3 length: 15 amino acids. Germline CDR1 and CDR2: GTSNPN and SVGIG (reference sequence). V shed 3 bases and J 4 bases; nucleotides not matched to a gene: 5.

This rearrangement joins TRBV7-9 to TRBJ2-6; no clear D. The CDR3 runs 14 residues. V shed 1 base and J shed 9 bases, with 10 bases lying between them. Germline V gene sequence: CDR1 SEHNR, CDR2 FQNEAQ (reference sequence). CDR3 DNA sequence: TGTGCCAGCAGCTTAGGAGTGGTAGACAACGTCCTGACTTTC. Translation gives CASSLGVVDNVLTF.

The J gene is TRBJ2-3, the V gene TRBV7-9; D remains unclear. The CDR3 has 15 amino acids. Germline V gene data show CDR1 as SEHNR and CDR2 as FQNEAQ (reference sequence). V lost 1 base, J lost 1 base, and 9 bases lay in between. CDR3 DNA: TGTGCCAGCAGCTTAGGTGCCCCAGGCACAGATACGCAGTATTTT. It yields the protein CASSLGAPGTDTQYF.

This chain uses TRBV6-6 with TRBJ2-4, with TRBD2 as a possible D gene (6 bases). The CDR3 is made up of 16 amino acids. Trimming removed 5 bases from V and 7 bases from J, with 21 bases in between. Germline V gene sequence: CDR1 MNHNY, CDR2 SVGAGI (reference sequence). The CDR3: CASSPTTGTERNIQYF. CDR3 DNA sequence: TGTGCCAGCAGTCCGACGACCGGGACTGAGAGGAACATTCAGTACTTC.

The J gene is TRBJ2-3, the V gene TRBV5-8; maybe TRBD2 (6 bases). The CDR3 is made up of 16 amino acids. V was pared by 2 bases and J by 1 base, with 14 bases between. Germline CDR1 reads SGHTS; CDR2 reads YDEGEE. Here the CDR3 reads CASSFLVGSGTDTQYF. CDR3 nucleotides: TGTGCCAGCAGCTTCTTGGTCGGGAGTGGCACAGATACGCAGTATTTT.

The chain employs TRBV19 and TRBJ1-1; D may be TRBD1 (5 bases). The V gene's germline CDR1 is LNHDA and CDR2 SQIVND (reference sequence). This CDR3 region has 16 residues. Trimming stripped 6 bases from V and 3 bases from J, with 20 bases between. DNA for the CDR3: TGTGCCAGTAGCTACGTATCTCAGGGTCCCTACACTGAAGCTTTCTTT. This translates into CASSYVSQGPYTEAFF.

The V call is TRBV5-1, the J call TRBJ1-6; 9 bases agree with TRBD1. The CDR3 extends over 17 amino acids. In germline, CDR1 is SGHRS, CDR2 YFSETQ. Unmatched junction bases numbered 11, after V lost 0 bases and J lost 10 bases. CDR3 in DNA: TGCGCCAGCAGCTTGGTGGGACAGGGAGATAATGGGTCACCCCTCCACTTT. Protein product: CASSLVGQGDNGSPLHF.

The V call is TRBV7-9, the J call TRBJ2-7, with TRBD1 identical over 7 bases. CDR3 length: 16 residues. Germline loops: CDR1 SEHNR, CDR2 FQNEAQ (reference sequence). J lost 1 base, V lost 4 bases, and 10 bases had no gene match. CDR3 loop: CASSSTGTPQSYEQYF. As DNA, the CDR3 is TGTGCCAGCAGCTCGACAGGGACCCCCCAATCCTACGAGCAGTACTTC.

The gene calls are TRBV29-1 and TRBJ2-7; D is undetermined. This CDR3 contains 12 residues. Germline CDR1 reads SQVTM; CDR2 reads ANQGSEA. The V and J ends lost 1 base and 3 bases respectively, with 7 bases between them. The DNA for the CDR3 is TGCAGCGTTGAAGGTAGATACTACGAGCAGTACTTC. Translating gives CSVEGRYYEQYF.